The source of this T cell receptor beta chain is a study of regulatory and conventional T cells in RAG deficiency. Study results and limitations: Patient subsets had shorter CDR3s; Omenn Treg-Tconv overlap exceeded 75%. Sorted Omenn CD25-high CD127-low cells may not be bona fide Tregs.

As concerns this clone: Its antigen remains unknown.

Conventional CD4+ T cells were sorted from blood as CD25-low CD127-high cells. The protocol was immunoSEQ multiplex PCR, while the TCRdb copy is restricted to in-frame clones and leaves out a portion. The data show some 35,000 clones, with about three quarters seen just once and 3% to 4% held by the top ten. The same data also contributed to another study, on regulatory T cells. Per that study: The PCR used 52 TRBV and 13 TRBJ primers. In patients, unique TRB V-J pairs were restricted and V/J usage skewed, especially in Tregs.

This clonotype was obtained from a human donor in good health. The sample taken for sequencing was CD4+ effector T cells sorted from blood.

Here the CDR3 reads CASSSKRSTDTQYF. For the CDR3, the DNA is TGTGCCAGCAGTTCTAAGCGAAGCACAGATACGCAGTATTTT. This chain connects TRBV6-5 to TRBJ2-3; no clear D. The CDR3 runs 14 residues. Trimming took 4 bases from V and 0 from J, leaving 8 bases between them. Germline V gene data show CDR1 as MNHEY and CDR2 as SVGAGI.